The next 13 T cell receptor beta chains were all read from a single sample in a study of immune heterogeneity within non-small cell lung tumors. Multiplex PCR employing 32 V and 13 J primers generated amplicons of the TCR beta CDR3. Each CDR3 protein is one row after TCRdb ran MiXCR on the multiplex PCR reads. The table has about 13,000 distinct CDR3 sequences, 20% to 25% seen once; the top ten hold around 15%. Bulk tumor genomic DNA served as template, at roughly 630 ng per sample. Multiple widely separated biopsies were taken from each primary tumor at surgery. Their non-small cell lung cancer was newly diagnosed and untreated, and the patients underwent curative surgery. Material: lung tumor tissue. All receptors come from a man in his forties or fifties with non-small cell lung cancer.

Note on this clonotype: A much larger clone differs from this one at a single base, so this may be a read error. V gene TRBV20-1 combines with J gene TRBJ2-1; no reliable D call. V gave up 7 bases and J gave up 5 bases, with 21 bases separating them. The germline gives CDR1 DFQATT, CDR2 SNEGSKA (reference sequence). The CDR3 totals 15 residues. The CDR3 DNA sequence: TGCAGTGTGCTCTCTCGCGGTCTTATCCACAATGAGCAGTTCTTC. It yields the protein CSVLSRGLIHNEQFF.

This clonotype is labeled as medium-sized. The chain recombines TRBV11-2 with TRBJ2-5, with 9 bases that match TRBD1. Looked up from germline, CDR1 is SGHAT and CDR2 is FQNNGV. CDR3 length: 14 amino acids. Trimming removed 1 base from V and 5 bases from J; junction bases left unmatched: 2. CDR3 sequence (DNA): TGTGCCAGCAGCTTAGTAGGACAGGGGGAGACCCAGTACTTC. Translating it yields CASSLVGQGETQYF.

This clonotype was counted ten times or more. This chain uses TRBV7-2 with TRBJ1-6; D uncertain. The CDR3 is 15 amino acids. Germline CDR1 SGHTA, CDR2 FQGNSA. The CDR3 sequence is CATYLQSSYNSPLHF. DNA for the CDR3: TGTGCTACCTATCTCCAGAGCTCCTATAATTCACCCCTCCACTTT.

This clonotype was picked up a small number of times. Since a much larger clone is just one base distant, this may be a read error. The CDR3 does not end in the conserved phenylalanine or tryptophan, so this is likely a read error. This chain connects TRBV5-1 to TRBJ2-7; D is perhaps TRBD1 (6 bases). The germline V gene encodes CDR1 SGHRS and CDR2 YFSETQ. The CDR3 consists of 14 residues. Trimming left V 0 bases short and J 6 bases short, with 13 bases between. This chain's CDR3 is CASSLEGEGGEQYL. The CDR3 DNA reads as TGCGCCAGCAGCTTGGAAGGCGAAGGGGGCGAGCAGTACCTC.

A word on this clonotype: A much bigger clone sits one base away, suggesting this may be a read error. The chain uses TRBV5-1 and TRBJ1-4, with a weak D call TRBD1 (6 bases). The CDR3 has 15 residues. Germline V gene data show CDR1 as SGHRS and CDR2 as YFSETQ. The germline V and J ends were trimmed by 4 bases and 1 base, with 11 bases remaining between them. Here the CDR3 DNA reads TGCGCCAGCAGCGTGCAGGGGATAACTAATGAAAAACTGTTTTTT. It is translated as CASSVQGITNEKLFF.

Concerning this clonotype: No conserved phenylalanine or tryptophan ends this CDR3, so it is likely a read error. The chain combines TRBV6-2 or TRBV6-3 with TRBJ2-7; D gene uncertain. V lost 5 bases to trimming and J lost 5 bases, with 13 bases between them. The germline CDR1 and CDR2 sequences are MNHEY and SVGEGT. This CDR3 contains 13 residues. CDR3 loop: CASSPLPNDEQYL. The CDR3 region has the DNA TGTGCCAGCAGTCCGCTACCTAACGACGAGCAGTACTTG.

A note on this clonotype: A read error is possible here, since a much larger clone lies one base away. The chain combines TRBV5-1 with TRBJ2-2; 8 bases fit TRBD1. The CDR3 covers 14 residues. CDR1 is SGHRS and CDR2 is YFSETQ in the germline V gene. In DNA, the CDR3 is TGCACCAGCAGCCTAACACAGGGGGCCGGGGAGCTGTTTTTT. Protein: CTSSLTQGAGELFF.

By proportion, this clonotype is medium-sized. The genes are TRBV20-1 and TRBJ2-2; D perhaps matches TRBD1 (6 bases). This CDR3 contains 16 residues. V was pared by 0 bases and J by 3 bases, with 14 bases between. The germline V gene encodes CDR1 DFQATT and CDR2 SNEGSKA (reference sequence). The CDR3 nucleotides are TGCAGTGCTAGAGATTACGGACAGCTATACACCGGGGAGCTGTTTTTT. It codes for CSARDYGQLYTGELFF.

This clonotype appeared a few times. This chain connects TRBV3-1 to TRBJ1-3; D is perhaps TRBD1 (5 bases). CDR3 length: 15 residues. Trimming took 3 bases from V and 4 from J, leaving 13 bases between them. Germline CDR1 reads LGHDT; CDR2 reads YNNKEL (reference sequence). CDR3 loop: CASSQGVGQGNTIYF. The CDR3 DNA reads TGTGCCAGCAGCCAGGGGGTGGGGCAGGGAAACACCATATATTTT.

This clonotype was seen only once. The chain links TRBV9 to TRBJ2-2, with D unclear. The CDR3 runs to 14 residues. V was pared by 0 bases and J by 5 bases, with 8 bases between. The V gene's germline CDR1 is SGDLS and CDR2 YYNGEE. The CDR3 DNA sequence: TGTGCCAGCAGCGTAGGGGTAAAGACCGGGGAGCTGTTTTTT. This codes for CASSVGVKTGELFF.

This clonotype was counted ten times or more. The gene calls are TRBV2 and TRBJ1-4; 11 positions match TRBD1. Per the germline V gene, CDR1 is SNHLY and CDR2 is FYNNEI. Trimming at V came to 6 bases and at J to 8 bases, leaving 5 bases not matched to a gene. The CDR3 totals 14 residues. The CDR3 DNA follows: TGTGCCAGCAGGAGGGGACAGGGGGAGGAAAAACTGTTTTTT. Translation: CASRRGQGEEKLFF.

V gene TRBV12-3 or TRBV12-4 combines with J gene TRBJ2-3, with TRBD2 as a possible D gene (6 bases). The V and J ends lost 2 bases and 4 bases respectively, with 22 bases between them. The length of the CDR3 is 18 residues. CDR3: CASSLRRDPLRPADTQYF. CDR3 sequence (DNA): TGTGCCAGCAGTTTACGGCGGGACCCCTTGAGACCCGCAGATACGCAGTATTTT.

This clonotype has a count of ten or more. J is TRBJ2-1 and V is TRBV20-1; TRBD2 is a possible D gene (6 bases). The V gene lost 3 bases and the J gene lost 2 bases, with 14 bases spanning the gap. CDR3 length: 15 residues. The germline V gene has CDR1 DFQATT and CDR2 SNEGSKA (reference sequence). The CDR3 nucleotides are TGCAGTGCTAGTACGATTAGCGGACCCTACAATGAGCAGTTCTTC. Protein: CSASTISGPYNEQFF.